The 7 T cell receptor beta chains below come from one sample, sequenced in a study of post-analysis software for immune sequencing data. The antigens these receptors bind are not known. Overall study results and limits: Five TRBV segments (TRBV5-6, TRBV5-1 and TRBV20-1 among them) occurred more frequently in patients than in controls.

Unique molecular identifiers were built into the TCR beta cDNA libraries. TCRdb reprocessed the PCR reads via MiXCR and lists one record per CDR3 protein. This table holds 170,000 or so distinct CDR3 sequences, around 28% found once. Sequenced material: blood. Receptor source: a girl aged 5 to 17 with multiple sclerosis.

This clonotype was seen repeatedly, ten times or more. The CDR3 spells CATSDYAAGCSYEQYF. The CDR3, as DNA: TGTGCCACCAGTGATTATGCAGCAGGTTGCTCCTACGAGCAGTACTTC. This chain joins TRBV24-1 and TRBJ2-7; no definite D call. V lost 2 bases, J lost 0 bases, and 13 bases lay in between. The CDR3 consists of 16 residues. The germline CDR1 and CDR2 sequences are KGHDR and SFDVKD.

As to this clonotype: A read error is possible here, since a much larger clone lies one base away. The chain has TRBV5-6 and TRBJ2-3, with TRBD2 identical over 7 bases. This CDR3 is built from 14 residues. Trimming removed 3 bases from V and 2 bases from J; junction bases left unmatched: 3. The V gene's germline CDR1 is SGHDT and CDR2 YYEEEE. The CDR3 coding sequence is TGTGCCAGCAGCTGGGGGGGTCACACAGATACGCAGTATTTT. This gives the protein CASSWGGHTDTQYF.

The V gene is TRBV4-1, the J gene TRBJ1-6; 8 bases are shared with TRBD1. The CDR3 is made up of 15 amino acids. The V gene end was trimmed by 2 bases and the J gene end by 9 bases; junction bases not matched to a gene: 6. Germline V gene lookup returns CDR1 MGHRA and CDR2 YSYEKL. CDR3 amino acids: CASSQMTGVGSPLHF. CDR3 DNA sequence: TGCGCCAGCAGCCAAATGACAGGGGTCGGTTCACCCCTCCACTTT.

The chain has TRBV12-3 or TRBV12-4 and TRBJ2-5; no reliable D call. Trimming removed 6 bases from V and 3 bases from J, with 11 bases in between. The CDR3 has 13 residues. CDR3 nucleotide sequence: TGTGCCAGCAGCTGGGAAGGGAAAGAGACCCAGTACTTC. Its protein product is CASSWEGKETQYF.

This rearrangement joins TRBV11-2 to TRBJ1-5; no clear D. V gave up 5 bases and J gave up 0 bases, with 14 bases separating them. The germline V gene encodes CDR1 SGHAT and CDR2 FQNNGV. This CDR3 comprises 16 residues. The CDR3 protein is CASSPFAGVSNQPQHF. In nucleotides, the CDR3 is TGTGCCAGCAGCCCCTTCGCCGGGGTTAGCAATCAGCCCCAGCATTTT.

This clonotype was picked up a small number of times. The chain couples TRBV12-3 or TRBV12-4 to TRBJ2-3, with D possibly TRBD2 on 7 matching bases. V was cut by 2 bases and J by 1 base, with 10 bases left in between. The CDR3 totals 15 residues. The CDR3, as DNA: TGTGCCAGCAGTTTAAGGGGGGGGGGCACAGATACGCAGTATTTT. Protein sequence: CASSLRGGGTDTQYF.

As concerns this clonotype: The germline gene is not matched at one end of the junction; a read error may be the cause. V gene TRBV29-1 combines with J gene TRBJ2-3; D could derive from TRBD1 or TRBD2 (6 bases each). The CDR3 is 12 amino acids. Germline V CDR1 and CDR2: SQVTM, ANQGSEA. CDR3 sequence (DNA): TGCAGCGTGGGAGAGGGGGGAGATACGCGGTATTTT. The encoded protein is CSVGEGGDTRYF.